This T cell receptor beta chain was identified during a study of T-cell reconstitution after alpha-beta-depleted transplantation in children (dated by TCRdb to 2015 to 2016). A note on the overall study: Using TCR repertoire profiling, the study quantitatively followed how T-cell immune reconstitution unfolded in children after TCRalphabeta/CD19-depleted allogeneic hematopoietic cell transplantation. General conclusions and limits of the study: In some patients, high TCRbeta diversity at day 60 was attributed to recipient T cells and intrathymic progenitors that had survived conditioning. The apparently early recovery of alphabetaT-cell counts about two months after transplant reportedly depended on only several hundred rapidly expanded clones that came from non-depleted graft cells. Over the following months the frequencies of hyperexpanded clones went down, and after one year T-cell counts and TCRbeta diversity were mostly credited to newly produced T cells.

The receptor library was made with PCR. Instrument used: Illumina HiSeq 2500. TCR library preparation used molecular barcoding, with unique molecular identifiers applied to normalize quantification of the TCRbeta repertoire. TCRdb ran its own pipeline on the public reads, namely fastp trimming at Q25 and MiXCR clone calling, and kept in-frame beta chains. Rows are combined by CDR3 protein, so each entry shows the most common genes and DNA. The sample has approximately 800,000 distinct CDR3 sequences on record, roughly 16% of them singletons. About 4.6% of the sample comes from the top ten. In the paper's terms, the treatment or condition label means: allogeneic hematopoietic cell transplantation with graft depleted of TCRalphabeta T cells and CD19 B cells. The children who served as transplant recipients had been given grafts of TCRalphabeta/CD19-depleted allogeneic hematopoietic cells. Measured from the cysteine to the phenylalanine, the CDR3 is 15 residues long. The CDR3 DNA has 45 bases and is translated from base 1. Via the germline V gene, CDR1 is LGHNA and CDR2 YNFKEQ. Between the V and J ends, shortened by 3 bases and 4 bases respectively, the junction contains 13 bases.

In this sample, this clonotype turned up a few times. This receptor's antigen is unknown. Base-call qualities are not available, and no considerably larger clone is one nucleotide away. The origin of this receptor is a male patient younger than 18 who had a stem cell transplant for acute lymphoblastic leukemia, so the T cells may come from the graft donor. The sequence links TRBV4-2 to TRBJ2-1; the D segment cannot be called with confidence. This material consisted of PBMCs, mostly from graft donor cells, taken 360 days after TCRalphabeta/CD19-depleted stem cell transplant. The DNA reads TGTGCCAGCAGCCACAACGCGGACCTATACAATGAGCAGTTCTTC. This yields the protein CASSHNADLYNEQFF.